A selection of T cell receptor beta chains follows, all from one sample in a study of T cell repertoires in cytomegalovirus infection. TCRdb called the reads again in MiXCR, with one record for every CDR3 protein. The profile covers 90,000 to 130,000 distinct CDR3 sequences, with 10% appearing a single time and roughly 31% taken by the ten largest. These TCRs' antigens remain unknown. Sequenced input: PBMCs, sequenced either directly or after in vitro stimulation (not recorded which). Receptors originate from a human donor in good health (CMV status not recorded). Some clones in this sample may be carry-over from other donors' samples. Both conserved end residues are part of each CDR3.

j_call v_call cdr3_aa
TRBJ2-1 TRBV5-4 CASSAARTSGINEQFF
TRBJ2-1 TRBV6-2/TRBV6-3 CASSRRTSGYNEQFF
TRBJ2-2 TRBV19 CASSTRTAVTGELFF
TRBJ2-1 TRBV4-2 CASSQVWGGGPEQFF
TRBJ2-1 TRBV4-1 CASQSLYNEQFF
TRBJ2-6 TRBV5-1 CASSPWTSGIPSGANVLTF
TRBJ2-1 TRBV20-1 CSARMGLAANLVYNEQFF
TRBJ2-1 TRBV4-3 CASSLRDSSYNEQFF
TRBJ2-1 TRBV19 CASSINSGDYNEQFF
TRBJ2-2 TRBV19 CASSQGVNTGELFF
TRBJ2-1 TRBV7-2 CASSLDMRGSGRGFRNEQFF
TRBJ2-1 TRBV7-6 CASTPRVGNEQFF
TRBJ2-1 TRBV7-2 CASSLGQGYTEQFF
TRBJ2-1 TRBV7-2 CASSLGGLRNNEQFF
TRBJ1-2 TRBV19 CASSIIHARSTYGYTF
TRBJ2-5 TRBV7-8 CASSLGLDIGETQYF
TRBJ1-2 TRBV7-2 CASSLDRAYGYTF
TRBJ2-1 TRBV7-7 CASSLGQGANNEQFF